This is a list of T cell receptor beta chains from one sample in a study of blood T cell repertoires in COVID-19. Clones were sequenced by immunoSEQ multiplex PCR, and TCRdb holds only the in-frame ones, with some missing. The table has around 200,000 clones, around nine tenths seen once. The sequenced sample consisted of peripheral blood. These receptors were obtained from a man in his sixties who had recovered from COVID-19. Both conserved end residues are part of each CDR3. The order of the fields is D gene, V gene, clone size, J gene, CDR3 DNA, CDR3 protein. D genes are given only for firm matches. For some rows the clone size is stated as once, few or many, or as a class when expanded; others skip it.

>-|TRBV28|-|TRBJ1-5
TGTGCCAGCAACCTTCTAGGGGTGAAGGGCAATCAGCCCCAGCATTTT
CASNLLGVKGNQPQHF
>-|TRBV30|-|TRBJ1-5
TGTGCCTGGAGTGGGTCCAGAGCAGGGTATCAGCCCCAGCATTTT
CAWSGSRAGYQPQHF
>TRBD1|TRBV5-1|once|TRBJ2-2
TGCGCCAGCAGCATATTATCACAGGGGGCCGGGGAGCTGTTTTTT
CASSILSQGAGELFF
>-|TRBV12-5|-|TRBJ1-1
TGTGCTAGTGGTAAATGGGGGGACACTGAAGCTTTCTTT
CASGKWGDTEAFF
>-|TRBV24-1|-|TRBJ2-7
TGTGCCACCAGCCCCCCAGGGACTCCGAGCGGGCAGTACTTC
CATSPPGTPSGQYF
>-|TRBV6-5|once|TRBJ2-1
TGTGCCAGCTCAAGCGGGTATACAGATGAGCAGTTCTTC
CASSSGYTDEQFF
>-|TRBV7-2|-|TRBJ2-1
TGTGCCAGCAGCCCCGACTCGCCTATGAAGGAGCAGTTCTTC
CASSPDSPMKEQFF
>-|TRBV19|-|TRBJ2-3
TGTGCCAGCTCCCAGCGGGTCGCCACAGATACGCAGTATTTT
CASSQRVATDTQYF
>-|TRBV6-5|-|TRBJ1-2
TGTGCCAGCAGTTTTCAGGGGAAGGTTAACTATGGCTACACCTTC
CASSFQGKVNYGYTF
>-|TRBV3-1/TRBV3-2|large|TRBJ1-2
TGTGCCAGCAGCCAGGAAAGTACAGGCTTCATCTATGGCTACACCTTC
CASSQESTGFIYGYTF
>-|TRBV5-4|once|TRBJ1-1
TGTGCCAGCATCCCGCCGGGGAGGGGCAGCCTGGGCACTGAAGCTTTCTTT
CASIPPGRGSLGTEAFF
>-|TRBV3-1/TRBV3-2|-|TRBJ2-7
TGTGCCAGCAGCCCTCAGACATTTCCTGGCGAGCAGTACTTC
CASSPQTFPGEQYF
>TRBD2|TRBV9|-|TRBJ2-5
TGTGCCAGCAGCGTAAGTCCAGCGGGGGGGCAAGAGACCCAGTACTTC
CASSVSPAGGQETQYF
>TRBD1|TRBV29-1|-|TRBJ2-3
TGCAGCGTTCGACAGGGTTCTAGCACAGATACGCAGTATTTT
CSVRQGSSTDTQYF
>-|TRBV28|-|TRBJ1-2
TGTGCCAGCAGGGCACCCCGTACAGGCTATGGCTACACCTTC
CASRAPRTGYGYTF
>-|TRBV27|-|TRBJ1-2
TGTGCCAGCAGTTTATCGGGGCGGGGCTACACCTTC
CASSLSGRGYTF
>TRBD1|TRBV29-1|-|TRBJ1-5
TGCAGCGTTGGGGGGGGACAGGGCGACCAGCCCCAGCATTTT
CSVGGGQGDQPQHF
>-|TRBV12-3/TRBV12-4|-|TRBJ2-7
TGTGCCAGCAGTTTTGGCCCCCAGCAGTACTTC
CASSFGPQQYF
>TRBD1|TRBV3-1/TRBV3-2|-|TRBJ2-3
TGTGCCAGCAGTCCGACAGGGGGGAGGGTCACAGATACGCAGTATTTT
CASSPTGGRVTDTQYF
>-|TRBV30|-|TRBJ2-2
TGTGCCTGGAGTCTCCTTAACACCGGGGAGCTGTTTTTT
CAWSLLNTGELFF
>-|TRBV18|-|TRBJ2-5
TGTGCCAGCTCACCGGGACTGAGTCAAGAGACCCAGTACTTC
CASSPGLSQETQYF
>-|TRBV5-4|-|TRBJ1-2
TGTGCCAGCAGCTTGTCGGGGTCGAATGGCTACACCTTC
CASSLSGSNGYTF
>TRBD1|TRBV7-9|-|TRBJ1-2
TGTGCCAGCAGCTTGGAGACAGGGGATGGCTACACCTTC
CASSLETGDGYTF
>-|TRBV7-3|-|TRBJ2-7
TGTGCCAGCAGCTTACCAGGAGGCAACGAGCAGTACTTC
CASSLPGGNEQYF